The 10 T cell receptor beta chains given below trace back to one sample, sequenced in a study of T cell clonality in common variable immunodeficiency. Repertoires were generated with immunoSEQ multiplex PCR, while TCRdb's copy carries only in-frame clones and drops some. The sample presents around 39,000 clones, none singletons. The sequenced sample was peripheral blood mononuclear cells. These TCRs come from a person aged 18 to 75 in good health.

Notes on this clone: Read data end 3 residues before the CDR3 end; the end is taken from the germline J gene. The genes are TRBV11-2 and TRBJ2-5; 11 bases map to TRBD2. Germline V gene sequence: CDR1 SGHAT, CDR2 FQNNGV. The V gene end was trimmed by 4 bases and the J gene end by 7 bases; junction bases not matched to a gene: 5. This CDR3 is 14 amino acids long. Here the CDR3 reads CASSSLAGGPTQYF. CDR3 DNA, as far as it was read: TGTGCCAGCAGCTCCTTAGCGGGGGGGCCGACC.

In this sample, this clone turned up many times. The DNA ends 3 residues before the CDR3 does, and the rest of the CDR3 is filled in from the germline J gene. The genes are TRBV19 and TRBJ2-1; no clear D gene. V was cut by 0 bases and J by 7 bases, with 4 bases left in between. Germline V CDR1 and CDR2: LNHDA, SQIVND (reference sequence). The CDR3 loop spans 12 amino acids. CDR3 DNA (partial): TGTGCCAGTAGTATAGATCGGAATGAG. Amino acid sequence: CASSIDRNE. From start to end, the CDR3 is CASSIDRNEQFF.

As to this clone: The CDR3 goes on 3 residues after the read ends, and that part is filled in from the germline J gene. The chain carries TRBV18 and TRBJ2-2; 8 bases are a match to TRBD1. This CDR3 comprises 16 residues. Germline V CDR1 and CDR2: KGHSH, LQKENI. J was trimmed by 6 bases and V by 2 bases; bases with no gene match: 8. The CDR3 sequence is CASSPITGTGSGELFF. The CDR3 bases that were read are TGTGCCAGCTCACCAATCACCGGGACAGGTTCCGGGGAG.

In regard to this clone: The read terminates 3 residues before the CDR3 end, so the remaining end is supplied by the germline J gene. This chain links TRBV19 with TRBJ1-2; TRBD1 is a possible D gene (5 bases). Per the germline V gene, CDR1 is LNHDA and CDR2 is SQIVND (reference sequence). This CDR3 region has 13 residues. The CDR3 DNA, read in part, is TGTGCCAGTAGATCCCGGGGGAACAATGAA. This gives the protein CASRSRGNNE. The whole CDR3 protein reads CASRSRGNNEYTF.

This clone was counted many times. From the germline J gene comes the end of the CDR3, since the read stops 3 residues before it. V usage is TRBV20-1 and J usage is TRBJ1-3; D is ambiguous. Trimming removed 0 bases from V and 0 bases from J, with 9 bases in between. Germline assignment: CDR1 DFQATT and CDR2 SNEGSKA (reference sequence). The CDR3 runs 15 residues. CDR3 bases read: TGCAGTGCTAGAGATCTTGGTAGCTCTGGAAACACC. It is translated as CSARDLGSSGNT. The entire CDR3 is CSARDLGSSGNTIYF.

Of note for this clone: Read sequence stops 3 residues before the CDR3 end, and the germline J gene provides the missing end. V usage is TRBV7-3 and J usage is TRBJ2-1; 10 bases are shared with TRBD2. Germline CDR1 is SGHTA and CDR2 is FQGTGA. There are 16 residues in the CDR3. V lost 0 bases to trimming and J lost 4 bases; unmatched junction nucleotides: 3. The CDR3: CASSLTGTSVYNEQFF. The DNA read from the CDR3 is TGTGCCAGCAGCTTAACGGGGACTAGCGTGTACAATGAG.

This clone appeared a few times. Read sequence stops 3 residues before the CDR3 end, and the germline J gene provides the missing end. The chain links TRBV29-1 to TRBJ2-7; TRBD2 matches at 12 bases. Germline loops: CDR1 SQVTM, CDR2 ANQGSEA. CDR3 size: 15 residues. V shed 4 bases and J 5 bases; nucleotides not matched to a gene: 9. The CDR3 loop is CSVVVLAGGPNEQYF. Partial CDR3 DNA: TGCAGCGTTGTTGTCCTAGCGGGAGGGCCCAACGAG.

The sequenced part of the CDR3 DNA is TGTGCCTGGATTCCCCCCAGGGGGCTTTTTTGGGATACC. Translation gives CAWIPPRGLFWDT. The whole CDR3 sequence is CAWIPPRGLFWDTYTF. J is TRBJ1-2 and V is TRBV30; TRBD1 matches 8 bases. The read gets to within 3 residues of the CDR3 end, and the germline J gene fills in the rest. The CDR3 has 16 residues. Looked up from germline, CDR1 is GTSNPN and CDR2 is SVGIG (reference sequence).

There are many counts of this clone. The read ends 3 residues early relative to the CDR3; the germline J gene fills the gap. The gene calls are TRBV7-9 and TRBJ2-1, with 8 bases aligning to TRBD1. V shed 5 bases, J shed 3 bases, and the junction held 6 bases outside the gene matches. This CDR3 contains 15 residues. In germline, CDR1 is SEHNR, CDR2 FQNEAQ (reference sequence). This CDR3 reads CASSLSGQVYNEQFF. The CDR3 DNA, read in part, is TGTGCCAGCAGCCTTTCGGGACAGGTCTACAATGAG.

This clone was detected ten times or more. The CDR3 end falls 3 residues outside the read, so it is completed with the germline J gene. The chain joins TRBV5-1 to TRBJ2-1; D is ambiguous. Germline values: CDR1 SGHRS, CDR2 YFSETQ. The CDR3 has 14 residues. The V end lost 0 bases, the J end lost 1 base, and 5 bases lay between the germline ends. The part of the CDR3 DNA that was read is TGCGCCAGCAGCTTGGGTCAATCCTACAATGAG. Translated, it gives CASSLGQSYNE. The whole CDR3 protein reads CASSLGQSYNEQFF.